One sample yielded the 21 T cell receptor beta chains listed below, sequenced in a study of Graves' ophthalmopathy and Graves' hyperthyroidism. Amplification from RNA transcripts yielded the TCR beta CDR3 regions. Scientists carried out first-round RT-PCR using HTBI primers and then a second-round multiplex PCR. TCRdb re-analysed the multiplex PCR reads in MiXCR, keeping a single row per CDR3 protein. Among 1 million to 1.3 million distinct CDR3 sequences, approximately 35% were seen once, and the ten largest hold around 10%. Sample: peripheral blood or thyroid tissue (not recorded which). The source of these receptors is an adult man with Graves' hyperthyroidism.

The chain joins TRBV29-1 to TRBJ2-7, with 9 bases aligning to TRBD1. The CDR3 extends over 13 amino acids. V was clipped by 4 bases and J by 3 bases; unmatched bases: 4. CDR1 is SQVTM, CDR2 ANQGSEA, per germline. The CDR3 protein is CSVAGTGNYEQYF. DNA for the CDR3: TGCAGCGTTGCAGGGACAGGGAACTACGAGCAGTACTTC.

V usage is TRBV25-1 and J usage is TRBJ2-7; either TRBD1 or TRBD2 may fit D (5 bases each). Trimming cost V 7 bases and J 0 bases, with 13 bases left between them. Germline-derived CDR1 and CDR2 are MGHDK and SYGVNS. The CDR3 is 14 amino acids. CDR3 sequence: CASTGDPLSYEQYF. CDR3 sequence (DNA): TGTGCCAGCACCGGGGACCCCCTCTCCTACGAGCAGTACTTC.

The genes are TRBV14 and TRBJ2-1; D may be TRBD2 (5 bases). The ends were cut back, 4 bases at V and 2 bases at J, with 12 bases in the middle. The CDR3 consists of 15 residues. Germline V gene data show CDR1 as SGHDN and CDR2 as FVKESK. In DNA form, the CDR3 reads TGTGCCAGCAGCCTTGGACGGGATACCTACAATGAGCAGTTCTTC. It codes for CASSLGRDTYNEQFF.

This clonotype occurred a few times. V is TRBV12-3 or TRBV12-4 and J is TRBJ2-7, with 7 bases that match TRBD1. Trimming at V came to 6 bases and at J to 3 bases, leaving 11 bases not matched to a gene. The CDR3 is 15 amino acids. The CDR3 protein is CASRTHRGKVYEQYF. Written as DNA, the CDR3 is TGTGCCAGCAGGACCCACAGGGGAAAAGTCTACGAGCAGTACTTC.

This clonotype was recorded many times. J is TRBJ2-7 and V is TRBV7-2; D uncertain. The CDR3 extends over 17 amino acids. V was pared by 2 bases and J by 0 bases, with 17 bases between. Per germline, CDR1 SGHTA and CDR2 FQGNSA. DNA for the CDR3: TGTGCCAGCAGCTTACGGTGGGCTGGTCCCAGCTCCTACGAGCAGTACTTC. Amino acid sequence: CASSLRWAGPSSYEQYF. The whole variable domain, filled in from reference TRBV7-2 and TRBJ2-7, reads GAGVSQSPSNKVTEKGKDVELRCDPISGHTALYWYRQSLGQGLEFLIYFQGNSAPDKSGLPSDRFSAERTGGSVSTLTIQRTQQEDSAVYLCASSLRWAGPSSYEQYFGPGTRLTVT.

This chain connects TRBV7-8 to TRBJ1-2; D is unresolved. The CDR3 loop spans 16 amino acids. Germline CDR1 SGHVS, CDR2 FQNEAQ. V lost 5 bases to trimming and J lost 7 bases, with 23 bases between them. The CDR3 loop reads CASSPNRVSTAPGYTF. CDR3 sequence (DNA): TGTGCCAGCAGCCCCAATAGGGTGTCTACAGCCCCTGGCTACACCTTC. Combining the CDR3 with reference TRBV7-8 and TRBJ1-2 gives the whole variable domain GAGVSQSPRYKVAKRGQDVALRCDPISGHVSLFWYQQALGQGPEFLTYFQNEAQLDKSGLPSDRFFAERPEGSVSTLKIQRTQQEDSAVYLCASSPNRVSTAPGYTFGSGTRLTVV.

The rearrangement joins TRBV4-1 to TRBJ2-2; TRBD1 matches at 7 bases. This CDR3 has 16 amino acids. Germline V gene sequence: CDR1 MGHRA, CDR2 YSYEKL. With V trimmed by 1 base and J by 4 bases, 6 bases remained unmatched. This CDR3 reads CASSQGGAGGTGELFF. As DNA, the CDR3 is TGCGCCAGCAGCCAAGGTGGCGCAGGGGGCACCGGGGAGCTGTTTTTT.

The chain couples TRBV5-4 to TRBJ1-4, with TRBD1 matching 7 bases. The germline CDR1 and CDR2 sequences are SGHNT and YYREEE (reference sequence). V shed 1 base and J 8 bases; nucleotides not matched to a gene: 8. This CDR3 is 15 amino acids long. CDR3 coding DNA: TGTGCCAGCAGCTTGAAGGGGACAGTGGCCGAAAAACTGTTTTTT. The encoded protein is CASSLKGTVAEKLFF.

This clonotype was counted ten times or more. CDR3 region: CATWDWNDTGELFF. CDR3 DNA sequence: TGTGCCACCTGGGACTGGAACGACACCGGGGAGCTGTTTTTT. This chain uses TRBV24-1 with TRBJ2-2; a possible D gene is TRBD2 (6 bases). Germline V CDR1 and CDR2: KGHDR, SFDVKD. V was clipped by 9 bases and J by 3 bases, with 13 bases between them. The CDR3 runs to 14 residues.

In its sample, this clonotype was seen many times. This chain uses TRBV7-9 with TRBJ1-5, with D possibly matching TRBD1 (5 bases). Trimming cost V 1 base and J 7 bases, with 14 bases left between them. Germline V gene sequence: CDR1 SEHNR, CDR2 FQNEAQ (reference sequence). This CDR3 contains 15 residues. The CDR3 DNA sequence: TGTGCCAGCAGCTTAGATGGGGCAGCGCGGCAGCCCCAGCATTTT. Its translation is CASSLDGAARQPQHF.

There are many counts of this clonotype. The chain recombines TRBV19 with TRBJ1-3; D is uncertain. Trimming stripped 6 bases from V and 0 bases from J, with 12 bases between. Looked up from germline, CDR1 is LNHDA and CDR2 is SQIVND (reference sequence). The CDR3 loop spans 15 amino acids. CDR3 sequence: CASSPDSRSGNTIYF. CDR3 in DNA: TGTGCCAGTAGCCCAGACTCCCGCTCTGGAAACACCATATATTTT.

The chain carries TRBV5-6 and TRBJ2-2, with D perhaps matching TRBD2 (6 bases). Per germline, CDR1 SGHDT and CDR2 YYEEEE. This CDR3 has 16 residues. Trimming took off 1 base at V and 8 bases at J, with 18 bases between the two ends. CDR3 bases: TGTGCCAGCAGCTTGTCCTTTCCCGGTGGACTAGGGGAGCTGTTTTTT. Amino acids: CASSLSFPGGLGELFF.

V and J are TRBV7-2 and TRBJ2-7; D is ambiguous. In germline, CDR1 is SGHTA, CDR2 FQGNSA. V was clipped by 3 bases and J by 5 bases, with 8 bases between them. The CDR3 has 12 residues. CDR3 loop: CASSFDADEQYF. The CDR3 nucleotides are TGTGCCAGCAGCTTTGATGCGGACGAGCAGTACTTC.

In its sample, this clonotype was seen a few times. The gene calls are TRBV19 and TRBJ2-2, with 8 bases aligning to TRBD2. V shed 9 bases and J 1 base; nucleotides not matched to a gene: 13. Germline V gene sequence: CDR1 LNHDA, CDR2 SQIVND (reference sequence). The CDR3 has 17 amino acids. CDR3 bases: TGTGCCAGCAAGACTGCGGCGGGGGGCGGGAACACCGGGGAGCTGTTTTTT. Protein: CASKTAAGGGNTGELFF.

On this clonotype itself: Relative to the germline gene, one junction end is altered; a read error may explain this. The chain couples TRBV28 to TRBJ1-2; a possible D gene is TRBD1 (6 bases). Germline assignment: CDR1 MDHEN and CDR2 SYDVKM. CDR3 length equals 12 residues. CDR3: CTSRGGTYGYTF. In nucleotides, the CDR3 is TGTACCAGCAGAGGGGGAACTTATGGCTACACCTTC.

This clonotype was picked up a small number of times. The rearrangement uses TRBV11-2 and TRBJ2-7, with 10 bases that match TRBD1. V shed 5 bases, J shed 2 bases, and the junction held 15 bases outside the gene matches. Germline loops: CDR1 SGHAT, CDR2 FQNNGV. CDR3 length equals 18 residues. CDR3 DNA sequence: TGTGCCAGCAGCCAAATCCATTCCGGGACAGGGGTACCCTACGAGCAGTACTTC. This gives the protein CASSQIHSGTGVPYEQYF.

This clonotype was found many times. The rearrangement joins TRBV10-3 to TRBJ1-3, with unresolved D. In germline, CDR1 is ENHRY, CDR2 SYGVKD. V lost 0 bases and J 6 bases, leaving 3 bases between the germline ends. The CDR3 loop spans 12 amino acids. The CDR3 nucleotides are TGTGCCATCAGTGAGTCTCTAAACACCATATATTTT. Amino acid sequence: CAISESLNTIYF.

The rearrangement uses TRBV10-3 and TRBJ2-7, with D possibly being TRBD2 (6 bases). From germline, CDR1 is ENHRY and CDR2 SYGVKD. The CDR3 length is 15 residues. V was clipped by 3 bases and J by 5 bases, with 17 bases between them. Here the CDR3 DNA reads TGTGCCATCAGTGAATCGGTTCTAGCGAAGAACGAGCAGTACTTC. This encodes CAISESVLAKNEQYF.

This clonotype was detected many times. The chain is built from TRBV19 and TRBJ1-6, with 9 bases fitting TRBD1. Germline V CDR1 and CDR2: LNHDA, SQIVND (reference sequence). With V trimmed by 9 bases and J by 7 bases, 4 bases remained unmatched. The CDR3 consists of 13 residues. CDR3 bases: TGTGCCAGCAACAGGGGGCAGAATTCACCCCTCCACTTT. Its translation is CASNRGQNSPLHF. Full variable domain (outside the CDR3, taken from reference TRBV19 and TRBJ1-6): DGGITQSPKYLFRKEGQNVTLSCEQNLNHDAMYWYRQDPGQGLRLIYYSQIVNDFQKGDIAEGYSVSREKKESFPLTVTSAQKNPTAFYLCASNRGQNSPLHFGNGTRLTVT.

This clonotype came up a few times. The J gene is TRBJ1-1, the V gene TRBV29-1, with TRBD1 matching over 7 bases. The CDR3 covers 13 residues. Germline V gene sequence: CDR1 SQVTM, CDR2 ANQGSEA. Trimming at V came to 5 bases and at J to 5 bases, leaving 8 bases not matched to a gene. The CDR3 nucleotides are TGCAGCGTTCTACAGGGGCTGGGGACTGAAGCTTTCTTT. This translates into CSVLQGLGTEAFF. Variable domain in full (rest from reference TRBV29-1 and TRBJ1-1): SAVISQKPSRDICQRGTSLTIQCQVDSQVTMMFWYRQQPGQSLTLIATANQGSEATYESGFVIDKFPISRPNLTFSTLTVSNMSPEDSSIYLCSVLQGLGTEAFFGQGTRLTVV.

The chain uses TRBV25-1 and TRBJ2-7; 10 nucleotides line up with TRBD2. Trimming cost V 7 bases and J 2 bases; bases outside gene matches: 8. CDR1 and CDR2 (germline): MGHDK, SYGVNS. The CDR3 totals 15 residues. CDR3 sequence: CASMGLAGATYEQYF. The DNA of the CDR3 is TGTGCCAGCATGGGGCTAGCGGGAGCCACCTACGAGCAGTACTTC.